These T cell receptor beta chains were read from a single sample in a study of blood T cell repertoires in COVID-19. The repertoire was sequenced with immunoSEQ multiplex PCR; TCRdb's copy has only in-frame clones and lacks some. This sample yields 190,000 or so clones, of which around nine tenths are seen a single time; roughly 0.9% belongs to the top ten. Sequenced input: peripheral blood. All receptors derive from a young woman who had recovered from COVID-19. Each CDR3 is given with its conserved first and last residue. The D gene is left open where the match is weak. Only part of the rows carry a size: once, few, many, or a class if the clone is expanded.

NA TRBJ2-7 15 TRBV19 TRBD2 CASSISSGGSYEQYF TGTGCCAGTAGTATAAGTTCGGGGGGATCCTACGAGCAGTACTTC
NA TRBJ2-6 16 TRBV25-1 NA CASSEYTPGGANVLTF TGTGCCAGCAGTGAATATACCCCGGGTGGGGCCAACGTCCTGACTTTC
NA TRBJ2-7 19 TRBV11-2 TRBD2 CASSSPIFLLAGSSYEQYF TGTGCCAGCAGCTCGCCTATCTTTCTTCTAGCGGGGAGCTCCTACGAGCAGTACTTC
NA TRBJ2-1 14 TRBV27 TRBD2 CASSSGLAMNEQFF TGTGCCAGCAGTTCGGGACTAGCGATGAATGAGCAGTTCTTC
NA TRBJ1-5 13 TRBV19 NA CASSDAARQPQHF TGTGCCAGTAGTGATGCAGCGAGGCAGCCCCAGCATTTT
NA TRBJ2-7 16 TRBV11-2 TRBD2 CASSLDDGGGAFEQYF TGTGCCAGCAGCTTAGATGACGGCGGGGGGGCTTTCGAGCAGTACTTC
NA TRBJ1-3 17 TRBV5-4 NA CASSLPGRRDSGNTIYF TGTGCCAGCAGCTTGCCGGGACGGAGGGACTCTGGAAACACCATATATTTT
NA TRBJ1-6 17 TRBV10-3 TRBD1 CAISESRPGQGYSPLHF TGTGCCATCAGTGAGTCGAGGCCGGGACAGGGGTATTCACCCCTCCACTTT
once TRBJ1-2 14 TRBV27 NA CASSLGPTGVGYTF TGTGCCAGCAGTTTGGGACCGACAGGAGTTGGCTACACCTTC
NA TRBJ1-5 14 TRBV19 NA CASSIVAGNQPQHF TGTGCCAGTAGTATAGTAGCGGGCAATCAGCCCCAGCATTTT
NA TRBJ2-7 15 TRBV7-8 NA CASSLDPTTNYEQYF TGTGCCAGCAGCTTAGACCCCACTACAAACTACGAGCAGTACTTC
NA TRBJ2-7 14 TRBV5-1 TRBD1 CASSFTQGYGEQYF TGCGCCAGCAGCTTTACACAGGGGTATGGCGAGCAGTACTTC
once TRBJ1-2 14 TRBV2 TRBD1 CASIPRTGSYGYTF TGTGCCAGCATCCCTCGGACAGGGAGCTATGGCTACACCTTC
NA TRBJ2-1 15 TRBV7-8 TRBD2 CASSLVLAGANEQFF TGTGCCAGCAGCTTAGTACTAGCGGGAGCTAATGAGCAGTTCTTC
NA TRBJ1-2 14 TRBV5-1 NA CASSLSQGKGGYTF TGCGCCAGCAGCCTGTCACAGGGAAAAGGTGGCTACACCTTC
NA TRBJ1-1 15 TRBV14 TRBD1 CASSQLEGANTEAFF TGTGCCAGCAGCCAGCTCGAGGGGGCGAACACTGAAGCTTTCTTT
NA TRBJ2-1 15 TRBV19 TRBD2 CASSIAGGSYNEQFF TGTGCCAGTAGTATAGCGGGAGGTTCTTACAATGAGCAGTTCTTC
NA TRBJ2-1 16 TRBV7-9 TRBD2 CASSLAKREIDNEQFF TGTGCCAGCAGCTTAGCTAAGCGGGAGATCGACAATGAGCAGTTCTTC
NA TRBJ2-5 10 TRBV6-2/TRBV6-3 NA CASSSETQYF TGTGCCAGCAGTTCGGAGACCCAGTACTTC
NA TRBJ1-1 15 TRBV9 TRBD1 CASSADRGLGTEAFF TGTGCCAGCAGCGCGGACAGGGGCCTCGGCACTGAAGCTTTCTTT
NA TRBJ2-3 15 TRBV4-3 TRBD2 CASSFSGGRTDTQYF TGCGCCAGCAGCTTTAGCGGGGGGCGGACAGATACGCAGTATTTT
few TRBJ2-5 17 TRBV19 TRBD2 CASSMLAGGPDQETQYF TGTGCCAGTAGTATGCTAGCGGGGGGGCCCGACCAAGAGACCCAGTACTTC
NA TRBJ2-1 15 TRBV11-2 NA CASSLGSSAYNEQFF TGTGCCAGCAGCTTAGGGTCTAGCGCCTACAATGAGCAGTTCTTC
few TRBJ2-1 15 TRBV5-6 TRBD1 CASSFEDRGHNEQFF TGTGCCAGCAGCTTCGAGGACAGGGGCCACAATGAGCAGTTCTTC
NA TRBJ2-3 17 TRBV6-2/TRBV6-3 TRBD2 CASSPRTSGRGPDTQYF TGTGCCAGCAGCCCTCGTACTAGCGGGAGGGGGCCAGATACGCAGTATTTT
NA TRBJ2-5 13 TRBV18 NA CASRSGFQETQYF TGTGCCAGCCGGAGCGGATTCCAAGAGACCCAGTACTTC
NA TRBJ2-2 15 TRBV6-6 TRBD2 CASSYTTGGARELFF TGTGCCAGCAGTTACACCACCGGGGGGGCGAGGGAGCTGTTTTTT
NA TRBJ2-3 15 TRBV4-3 NA CASSRGSLQVDTQYF TGCGCCAGCAGCCGGGGCTCCTTACAGGTAGATACGCAGTATTTT
NA TRBJ2-2 14 TRBV7-2 TRBD1 CASSEGQYTGELFF TGTGCCAGCAGCGAGGGACAGTACACCGGGGAGCTGTTTTTT
NA TRBJ1-1 18 TRBV11-2 NA CASSLTQPYRAGDTEAFF TGTGCCAGCAGCTTAACCCAGCCCTACAGGGCGGGGGACACTGAAGCTTTCTTT
NA TRBJ1-2 16 TRBV2 NA CASSENPSGGAQGYTF TGTGCCAGCAGTGAAAACCCCAGCGGGGGGGCGCAGGGCTACACCTTC
NA TRBJ1-1 14 TRBV4-1 NA CASSQERGETEAFF TGCGCCAGCAGCCAAGAACGGGGTGAGACTGAAGCTTTCTTT
NA TRBJ2-1 14 TRBV30 TRBD2 CAWRRGSGRVEQFF TGTGCCTGGAGGCGGGGTAGCGGGAGGGTCGAGCAGTTCTTC
NA TRBJ1-1 15 TRBV6-5 TRBD1 CASSSSDRGITEAFF TGTGCCAGCAGTTCATCGGACAGGGGGATTACTGAAGCTTTCTTT
NA TRBJ2-3 14 TRBV6-4 TRBD2 CASSDIAGGDTQYF TGTGCCAGCAGTGACATAGCGGGGGGCGATACGCAGTATTTT
NA TRBJ2-3 16 TRBV4-2 TRBD2 CASSQEWTSQPDTQYF TGTGCCAGCAGCCAAGAGTGGACTAGTCAGCCAGATACGCAGTATTTT
NA TRBJ1-6 13 TRBV20-1 NA CSASPGNNSPLHF TGCAGTGCTAGTCCAGGGAATAATTCACCCCTCCACTTT
NA TRBJ2-3 19 TRBV4-1 TRBD2 CASSQDVRSGGHITDTQYF TGCGCCAGCAGCCAAGATGTTAGGAGCGGGGGGCATATAACAGATACGCAGTATTTT